A selection of T cell receptor beta chains follows, all from one sample in a study of vaccination effects on CD4 cells after COVID-19. TCRdb's table, derived via immunoSEQ multiplex PCR, lists solely in-frame clones and lacks some. The table has roughly 59,000 clones, around 82% seen once. No antigen has been identified for these receptors. This specimen consisted of CD4+ T cells from PBMCs cultured with HCoV-OC43 spike peptides, obtained after COVID-19 vaccination. These receptors all come from a human donor who received a COVID-19 vaccine. Both conserved end residues are part of each CDR3. The D gene is left open where the match is weak. Rows give clone size only sometimes, using once, few, many, or a class for an expanded clone.

TRBJ1-1,-,once,TRBV29-1,CSVDVEGINTEAFF,TGCAGCGTTGATGTGGAGGGGATTAACACTGAAGCTTTCTTT
TRBJ2-3,-,once,TRBV5-1,CASSLGQSTDTQYF,TGCGCCAGCAGCTTGGGACAGAGCACAGATACGCAGTATTTT
TRBJ2-3,-,-,TRBV2,CASSLGQKDTQYF,TGTGCCAGCAGTTTGGGTCAAAAGGATACGCAGTATTTT
TRBJ2-3,-,-,TRBV7-2,CASSLGGSLTRSHTQYF,TGTGCCAGCAGCTTAGGGGGTTCCCTCACTAGAAGTCATACGCAGTATTTT
TRBJ1-3,TRBD1,few,TRBV10-1,CASSDRTGGTGNTIYF,TGCGCCAGCAGTGACCGGACAGGGGGCACTGGAAACACCATATATTTT
TRBJ2-3,TRBD2,-,TRBV2,CASSDKAGDPDTQYF,TGTGCCAGCAGTGATAAAGCGGGGGATCCAGATACGCAGTATTTT
TRBJ1-1,-,-,TRBV5-1,CASSLVGPRGLTEAFF,TGCGCCAGCAGCTTGGTCGGCCCGCGGGGGCTGACTGAAGCTTTCTTT
TRBJ2-2,-,-,TRBV21-1,CASSKTDRDAAGELFF,TGTGCCAGCAGCAAAACAGACAGGGATGCGGCCGGGGAGCTGTTTTTT
TRBJ1-1,TRBD1,once,TRBV6-5,CASSSQGEVNAFF,TGTGCCAGCTCTTCACAGGGGGAAGTGAACGCTTTCTTT
TRBJ2-1,-,-,TRBV9,CASSSTGGGSYNEQFF,TGTGCCAGCAGCTCTACAGGGGGGGGCTCCTACAATGAGCAGTTCTTC
TRBJ2-3,TRBD2,-,TRBV5-1,CASSFAQTSGDSDTQYF,TGCGCCAGCAGCTTTGCCCAGACTAGCGGGGACTCAGATACGCAGTATTTT
TRBJ1-2,-,-,TRBV6-4,CASSETARPTNYGYTF,TGTGCCAGCAGTGAGACAGCACGTCCGACTAACTATGGCTACACCTTC
TRBJ1-4,-,-,TRBV11-2,CASSRARNEKLFF,TGTGCCAGCAGCCGGGCCCGAAATGAAAAACTGTTTTTT